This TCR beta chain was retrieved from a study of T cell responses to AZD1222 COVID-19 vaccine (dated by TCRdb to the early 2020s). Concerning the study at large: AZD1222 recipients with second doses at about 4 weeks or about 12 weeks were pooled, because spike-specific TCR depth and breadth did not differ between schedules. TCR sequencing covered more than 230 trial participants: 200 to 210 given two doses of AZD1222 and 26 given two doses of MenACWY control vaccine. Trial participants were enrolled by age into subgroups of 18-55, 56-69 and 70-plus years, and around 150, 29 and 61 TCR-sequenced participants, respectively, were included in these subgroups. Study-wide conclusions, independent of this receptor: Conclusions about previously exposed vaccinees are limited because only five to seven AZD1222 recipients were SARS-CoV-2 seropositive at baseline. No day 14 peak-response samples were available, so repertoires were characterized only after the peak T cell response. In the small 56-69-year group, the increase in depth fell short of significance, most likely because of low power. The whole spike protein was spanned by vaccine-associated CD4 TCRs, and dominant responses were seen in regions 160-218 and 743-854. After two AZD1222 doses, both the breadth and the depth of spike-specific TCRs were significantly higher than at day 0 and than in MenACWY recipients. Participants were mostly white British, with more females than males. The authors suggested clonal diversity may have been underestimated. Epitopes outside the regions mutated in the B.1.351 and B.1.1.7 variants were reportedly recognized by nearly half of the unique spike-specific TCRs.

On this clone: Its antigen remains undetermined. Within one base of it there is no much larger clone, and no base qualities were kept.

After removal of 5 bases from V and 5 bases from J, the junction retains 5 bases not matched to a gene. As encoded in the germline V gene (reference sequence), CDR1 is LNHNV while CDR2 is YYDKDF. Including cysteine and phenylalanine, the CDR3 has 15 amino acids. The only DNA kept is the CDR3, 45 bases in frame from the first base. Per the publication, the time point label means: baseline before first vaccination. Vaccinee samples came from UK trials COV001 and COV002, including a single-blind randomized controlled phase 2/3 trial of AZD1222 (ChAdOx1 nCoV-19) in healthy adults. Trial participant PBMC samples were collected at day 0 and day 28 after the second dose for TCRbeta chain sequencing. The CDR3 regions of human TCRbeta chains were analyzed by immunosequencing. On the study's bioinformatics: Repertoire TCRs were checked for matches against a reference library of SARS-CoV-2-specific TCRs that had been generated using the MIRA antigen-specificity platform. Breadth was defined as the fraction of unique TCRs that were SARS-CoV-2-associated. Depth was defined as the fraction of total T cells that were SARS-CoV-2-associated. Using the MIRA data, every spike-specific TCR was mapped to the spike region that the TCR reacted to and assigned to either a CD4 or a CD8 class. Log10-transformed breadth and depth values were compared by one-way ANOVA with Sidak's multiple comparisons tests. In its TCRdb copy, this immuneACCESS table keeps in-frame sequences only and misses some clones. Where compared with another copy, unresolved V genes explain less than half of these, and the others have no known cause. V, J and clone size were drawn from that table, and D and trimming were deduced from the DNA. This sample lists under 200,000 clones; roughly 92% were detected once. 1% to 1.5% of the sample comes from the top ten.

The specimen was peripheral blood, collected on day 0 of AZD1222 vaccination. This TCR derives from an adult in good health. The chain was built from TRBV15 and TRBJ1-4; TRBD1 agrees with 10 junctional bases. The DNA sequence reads TGTGCCACCAGCCAACGGACAGGGGGGAATGAAAAACTGTTTTTT. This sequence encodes CATSQRTGGNEKLFF.